Following are 30 T cell receptor beta chains from one sample sequenced in a study of OX40 agonist ivuxolimab in advanced cancers. Profiled with immunoSEQ multiplex PCR; TCRdb holds only in-frame clones, not every one. Found here are around 70,000 clones, roughly 82% of them singletons; the top ten hold 6.9%. The input for sequencing was CD4+ or CD8+ T cells sorted from blood, taken in a trial of the OX40 agonist ivuxolimab. These receptors were collected from an adult with an advanced solid tumor such as melanoma, head and neck, liver or kidney cancer.

As regards this clone: The germline gene is not matched at one end of the junction; a read error may be the cause. The chain recombines TRBV7-7 with TRBJ2-6; possibly TRBD2 for D (5 bases). In germline, CDR1 is SSHAT, CDR2 FNYEAQ (reference sequence). The CDR3 runs to 15 residues. The CDR3 reads CASSLAMKGGNVLTF. In DNA, the CDR3 is TGTGCTAGCAGCTTAGCGATGAAGGGTGGCAACGTCCTGACTTTC.

The CDR3 nucleotides are TGTGCCAGCAAAAGGGCCTCTGGAAACACCATATATTTT. Its protein product is CASKRASGNTIYF. This chain links TRBV27 with TRBJ1-3, with no clear D. The CDR3 consists of 13 residues. Germline V gene lookup returns CDR1 MNHEY and CDR2 SMNVEV (reference sequence). Trimming cost V 7 bases and J 0 bases, with 7 bases left between them.

The V and J genes are TRBV6-6 and TRBJ1-2; TRBD1 agrees at 7 bases. Germline CDR1 MNHNY, CDR2 SVGAGI (reference sequence). The junction had 7 bases not matched to a gene; V was cut back by 2 bases and J by 4 bases. The CDR3 runs 15 residues. This CDR3 reads CASSYPVQGSYGYTF. Here the CDR3 DNA reads TGTGCCAGCAGTTACCCGGTACAGGGGAGCTATGGCTACACCTTC.

This rearrangement joins TRBV19 to TRBJ2-7; the D is unclear. The CDR3 contains 15 residues. Germline CDR1 is LNHDA and CDR2 is SQIVND (reference sequence). Trimming shortened V by 7 bases and J by 0 bases, and 16 bases separated the two germline ends. CDR3 loop: CASMPRLPFSYEQYF. CDR3 nucleotides: TGTGCCAGTATGCCCCGCCTTCCCTTCTCCTACGAGCAGTACTTC.

The gene calls are TRBV19 and TRBJ1-5; possibly TRBD1 for D (5 bases). Germline CDR1 LNHDA, CDR2 SQIVND (reference sequence). This CDR3 is 16 amino acids long. V was pared by 6 bases and J by 7 bases, with 22 bases between. Written as DNA, the CDR3 is TGTGCCAGTAGGCCGTCTGGAAGGGGCGCCAAGCAGCCCCAGCATTTT. It specifies CASRPSGRGAKQPQHF.

The V call is TRBV5-1, the J call TRBJ2-3; 12 bases match TRBD2. The CDR3 runs to 16 residues. The trim removed 0 bases at V and 9 bases at J, leaving 8 bases unmatched. In germline, CDR1 is SGHRS, CDR2 YFSETQ. The CDR3 spells CASSLVVGLAGSTQYF. The CDR3 DNA follows: TGCGCCAGCAGCTTGGTAGTAGGACTAGCGGGATCGACGCAGTATTTT. The variable domain in full, with the rest retrieved from reference TRBV5-1 and TRBJ2-3, is KAGVTQTPRYLIKTRGQQVTLSCSPISGHRSVSWYQQTPGQGLQFLFEYFSETQRNKGNFPGRFSGRQFSNSRSEMNVSTLELGDSALYLCASSLVVGLAGSTQYFGPGTRLTVL.

V usage is TRBV7-2 and J usage is TRBJ2-1; 11 positions agree with TRBD2. The CDR3 sequence is 18 residues long. The junction had 17 bases not matched to a gene; V was cut back by 4 bases and J by 9 bases. Germline V CDR1 and CDR2: SGHTA, FQGNSA. The CDR3, as DNA: TGTGCCAGCAGCTATGCCCTCGGTCTAGCGGGAGGAGGCGGTGAGCAGTTCTTC. Translating gives CASSYALGLAGGGGEQFF. Using reference TRBV7-2 and TRBJ2-1 for the parts outside the CDR3, the full variable domain is GAGVSQSPSNKVTEKGKDVELRCDPISGHTALYWYRQSLGQGLEFLIYFQGNSAPDKSGLPSDRFSAERTGGSVSTLTIQRTQQEDSAVYLCASSYALGLAGGGGEQFFGPGTRLTVL.

V and J are TRBV6-5 and TRBJ2-5, with TRBD1 as a possible D gene (6 bases). The J call may be mistaken, given a closer DNA end match to TRBJ2-7. CDR3 length equals 14 residues. The germline V gene encodes CDR1 MNHEY and CDR2 SVGAGI. The CDR3 bases are TGTGCCAGCAGTTTTGCAGGGGTCTCCTACGAGCAGTACTTC. Amino acid sequence: CASSFAGVSYEQYF.

The chain employs TRBV5-1 and TRBJ1-1; D unclear. CDR3 length: 13 residues. Germline-derived CDR1 and CDR2 are SGHRS and YFSETQ. V was pared by 1 base and J by 5 bases, with 9 bases between. As DNA, the CDR3 is TGCGCCAGCAGCTTGAGTGCGAGGACTGAAGCTTTCTTT. It is translated as CASSLSARTEAFF.

The chain links TRBV5-1 to TRBJ2-3; possibly TRBD2 for D (5 bases). The CDR3 sequence is 16 residues long. The germline gives CDR1 SGHRS, CDR2 YFSETQ. Trimming stripped 5 bases from V and 1 base from J, with 17 bases between. The CDR3 region is CASSLGRDLGTDTQYF. The DNA for the CDR3 is TGCGCCAGCAGTCTTGGACGGGATCTGGGCACAGATACGCAGTATTTT. The variable domain in full, with the rest retrieved from reference TRBV5-1 and TRBJ2-3, is KAGVTQTPRYLIKTRGQQVTLSCSPISGHRSVSWYQQTPGQGLQFLFEYFSETQRNKGNFPGRFSGRQFSNSRSEMNVSTLELGDSALYLCASSLGRDLGTDTQYFGPGTRLTVL.

The V and J genes are TRBV7-3 and TRBJ1-1, with unresolved D. V was pared by 6 bases and J by 5 bases, with 10 bases between. Germline V lookup: CDR1 SGHTA, CDR2 FQGTGA. This CDR3 is built from 12 residues. CDR3 coding DNA: TGTGCCAGCAGTAGGACGGGTACTGAAGCTTTCTTT. Its translation: CASSRTGTEAFF. The complete variable domain, with remaining parts taken from reference TRBV7-3 and TRBJ1-1, reads GAGVSQTPSNKVTEKGKYVELRCDPISGHTALYWYRQSLGQGPEFLIYFQGTGAADDSGLPNDRFFAVRPEGSVSTLKIQRTERGDSAVYLCASSRTGTEAFFGQGTRLTVV.

The CDR3: CASGGHSANEKLFF. In nucleotides, the CDR3 is TGTGCCAGCGGAGGGCATTCCGCTAATGAAAAACTGTTTTTT. V usage is TRBV6-1 and J usage is TRBJ1-4; D gene ambiguous. V gave up 8 bases and J gave up 3 bases, with 13 bases separating them. The germline gives CDR1 MNHNS, CDR2 SASEGT. The CDR3 runs 14 residues.

The sample holds a few counts of this clone. This sequence joins TRBV2 and TRBJ1-1; 9 positions agree with TRBD1. This CDR3 comprises 18 residues. Germline V gives CDR1 SNHLY, CDR2 FYNNEI. Trimming cost V 6 bases and J 1 base; bases outside gene matches: 15. The CDR3 DNA follows: TGTGCCAGCAGGCATCCGGGACAGGGAATCATTTGGAACACTGAAGCTTTCTTT. It encodes CASRHPGQGIIWNTEAFF.

V gene TRBV2 combines with J gene TRBJ2-3; 9 positions match TRBD1. Per the germline V gene, CDR1 is SNHLY and CDR2 is FYNNEI. J was trimmed by 2 bases and V by 5 bases; bases with no gene match: 8. This CDR3 has 16 residues. CDR3 sequence: CASSSGTGFSTDTQYF. The CDR3 DNA reads as TGTGCCAGCAGTTCCGGGACAGGGTTTTCCACAGATACGCAGTATTTT.

The chain combines TRBV6-6 with TRBJ2-7, with 9 bases matching TRBD1. V trimming: 8 bases; J trimming: 7 bases; junction bases outside the gene matches: 9. The CDR3 extends over 13 amino acids. Germline V CDR1 and CDR2: MNHNY, SVGAGI (reference sequence). The CDR3 DNA reads as TGTGCCAGCCAGAGACAGGGGGATTTGGAGCAGTACTTC. Translated, it gives CASQRQGDLEQYF.

The chain employs TRBV19 and TRBJ2-3, with 12 bases matching TRBD2. The ends lost 6 bases at V and 1 base at J; junction bases unmatched: 5. This CDR3 has 16 amino acids. CDR1 LNHDA and CDR2 SQIVND come from the germline V gene (reference sequence). The CDR3 loop reads CASSGLAGRGTDTQYF. CDR3 DNA: TGTGCCAGTAGCGGACTAGCGGGGAGGGGCACAGATACGCAGTATTTT.

This clone has a single count. J is TRBJ1-4 and V is TRBV19, with 8 nucleotides matching TRBD1. The V and J ends lost 2 bases and 8 bases, in that order; junction bases with no gene match: 7. In germline, CDR1 is LNHDA, CDR2 SQIVND (reference sequence). The CDR3 contains 15 residues. The CDR3 loop is CASSIRQGAGEKLFF. CDR3 sequence (DNA): TGTGCCAGTAGTATACGGCAGGGGGCAGGAGAAAAACTGTTTTTT.

This chain links TRBV5-1 with TRBJ2-7, with 14 nucleotides matching TRBD2. The V and J ends lost 2 bases and 2 bases, in that order; junction bases with no gene match: 6. CDR1 SGHRS and CDR2 YFSETQ come from the germline V gene. The CDR3 runs to 17 residues. The CDR3 DNA reads as TGCGCCAGCAGCTTCGGACTAGCGGGGGGAGGGGCCTACGAGCAGTACTTC. It codes for CASSFGLAGGGAYEQYF.

The V gene is TRBV14, the J gene TRBJ1-6, with a weak D call TRBD1 (5 bases). This CDR3 is built from 14 residues. CDR1 and CDR2 from the germline V gene are SGHDN and FVKESK. V was shortened by 5 bases and J by 8 bases, with 13 bases between the two germline ends. This chain's CDR3 is CASSLQVLDSPLHF. The CDR3 DNA is TGTGCCAGCAGCTTACAGGTGCTTGATTCACCCCTCCACTTT.

The CDR3 spells CASSDPREGLPSYGYTF. As DNA, the CDR3 is TGTGCCAGCAGCGACCCCCGCGAGGGTCTACCTTCGTATGGCTACACCTTC. The V call is TRBV9, the J call TRBJ1-2; D is ambiguous. Germline values: CDR1 SGDLS, CDR2 YYNGEE. This CDR3 is built from 17 residues. The ends were cut back, 3 bases at V and 5 bases at J, with 23 bases in the middle.

The rearrangement joins TRBV5-1 to TRBJ1-4, with D possibly being TRBD1 (5 bases). The CDR3 is 14 amino acids. The ends were cut back, 0 bases at V and 8 bases at J, with 11 bases in the middle. In germline, CDR1 is SGHRS, CDR2 YFSETQ. CDR3 sequence reads: CASSLAGGGEKLFF. CDR3 sequence (DNA): TGCGCCAGCAGCTTGGCTGGGGGTGGCGAAAAACTGTTTTTT.

This clone appeared a few times. The V gene is TRBV27, the J gene TRBJ2-7; D unresolved. CDR1 is MNHEY and CDR2 is SMNVEV in the germline V gene (reference sequence). V lost 6 bases and J 3 bases, leaving 12 bases between the germline ends. The CDR3 extends over 13 amino acids. The CDR3 is CASRGWALYEQYF. In DNA form, the CDR3 reads TGTGCCAGCAGGGGGTGGGCTCTCTACGAGCAGTACTTC.

This sequence joins TRBV7-8 and TRBJ1-4; 7 bases are a match to TRBD1. Looked up from germline, CDR1 is SGHVS and CDR2 is FQNEAQ. The V gene end was trimmed by 4 bases and the J gene end by 3 bases; junction bases not matched to a gene: 5. The CDR3 contains 15 residues. CDR3 residues: CASSSNRGSNEKLFF. CDR3 DNA: TGTGCCAGCAGCTCCAACAGGGGCTCTAATGAAAAACTGTTTTTT. Looking up the rest from reference TRBV7-8 and TRBJ1-4 gives the full variable domain: GAGVSQSPRYKVAKRGQDVALRCDPISGHVSLFWYQQALGQGPEFLTYFQNEAQLDKSGLPSDRFFAERPEGSVSTLKIQRTQQEDSAVYLCASSSNRGSNEKLFFGSGTQLSVL.

The chain uses TRBV12-5 and TRBJ2-1; 9 nucleotides agree with TRBD1. The CDR3 sequence is 15 residues long. Germline V lookup: CDR1 LGHNT, CDR2 FRNRAP. The V gene end was trimmed by 5 bases and the J gene end by 5 bases; junction bases not matched to a gene: 7. The chain's CDR3 is CASGLGQGSDNEQFF. The CDR3 nucleotides read TGTGCTAGTGGTCTGGGACAGGGAAGTGACAATGAGCAGTTCTTC.

V gene TRBV7-2 combines with J gene TRBJ1-1; 8 positions agree with TRBD1. Trimming at V came to 5 bases and at J to 5 bases, leaving 7 bases not matched to a gene. Germline CDR1 SGHTA, CDR2 FQGNSA. This CDR3 spans 14 amino acids. CDR3 DNA sequence: TGTGCCAGCAGCCCAGGACAGGGAGGGACTGAAGCTTTCTTT. Protein product: CASSPGQGGTEAFF. The variable domain in full, completed from reference TRBV7-2 and TRBJ1-1, reads GAGVSQSPSNKVTEKGKDVELRCDPISGHTALYWYRQSLGQGLEFLIYFQGNSAPDKSGLPSDRFSAERTGGSVSTLTIQRTQQEDSAVYLCASSPGQGGTEAFFGQGTRLTVV.

This clone has only a few counts. This chain uses TRBV19 with TRBJ2-1, with 10 bases lining up with TRBD2. The CDR3 covers 15 residues. J gave up 7 bases and V 3 bases, and 6 bases lay outside the gene matches. Germline V gives CDR1 LNHDA, CDR2 SQIVND (reference sequence). CDR3: CASSMAASGGNEQFF. CDR3 in DNA: TGTGCCAGTAGTATGGCGGCTAGCGGGGGAAATGAGCAGTTCTTC. The full variable domain, rest sourced from reference TRBV19 and TRBJ2-1, is DGGITQSPKYLFRKEGQNVTLSCEQNLNHDAMYWYRQDPGQGLRLIYYSQIVNDFQKGDIAEGYSVSREKKESFPLTVTSAQKNPTAFYLCASSMAASGGNEQFFGPGTRLTVL.

This chain joins TRBV9 and TRBJ2-5; possible D gene TRBD1, 6 bases. V was trimmed by 1 base and J by 5 bases, leaving 21 bases between them. The CDR3 runs to 17 residues. Germline V gene lookup returns CDR1 SGDLS and CDR2 YYNGEE. CDR3 in DNA: TGTGCCAGCAGCGTACCCTTTGACAGGCCGACGAGGGAGACCCAGTACTTC. Its protein product is CASSVPFDRPTRETQYF.

CDR3 protein: CASSLGWGGEQFF. The CDR3 DNA reads TGTGCCAGCAGCTTAGGATGGGGAGGTGAGCAGTTCTTC. This rearrangement joins TRBV11-2 to TRBJ2-1; D might be TRBD2 (6 bases). CDR1 SGHAT and CDR2 FQNNGV come from the germline V gene. The CDR3 sequence is 13 residues long. Trimming removed 1 base at V and 9 bases at J, with 10 bases between.

The chain joins TRBV5-1 to TRBJ1-1; no reliable D call. V shed 1 base and J shed 1 base, with 8 bases lying between them. The CDR3 totals 14 residues. Germline loops: CDR1 SGHRS, CDR2 YFSETQ. CDR3 sequence reads: CASSLRARNTEAFF. As DNA, the CDR3 is TGCGCCAGCAGCTTGCGGGCGAGGAACACTGAAGCTTTCTTT.

The CDR3, as DNA: TGTGCCAGCAGCTTTGGACTAGCGGGAGGACGGCAGTACTTC. Its translation: CASSFGLAGGRQYF. This rearrangement joins TRBV5-6 to TRBJ2-7, with 14 nucleotides matching TRBD2. Germline V CDR1 and CDR2: SGHDT, YYEEEE. V lost 2 bases, J lost 9 bases, and 4 bases stayed unmatched. The CDR3 loop spans 14 amino acids. Filled out from reference TRBV5-6 and TRBJ2-7, the complete variable domain reads DAGVTQSPTHLIKTRGQQVTLRCSPKSGHDTVSWYQQALGQGPQFIFQYYEEEERQRGNFPDRFSGHQFPNYSSELNVNALLLGDSALYLCASSFGLAGGRQYFGPGTRLTVT.